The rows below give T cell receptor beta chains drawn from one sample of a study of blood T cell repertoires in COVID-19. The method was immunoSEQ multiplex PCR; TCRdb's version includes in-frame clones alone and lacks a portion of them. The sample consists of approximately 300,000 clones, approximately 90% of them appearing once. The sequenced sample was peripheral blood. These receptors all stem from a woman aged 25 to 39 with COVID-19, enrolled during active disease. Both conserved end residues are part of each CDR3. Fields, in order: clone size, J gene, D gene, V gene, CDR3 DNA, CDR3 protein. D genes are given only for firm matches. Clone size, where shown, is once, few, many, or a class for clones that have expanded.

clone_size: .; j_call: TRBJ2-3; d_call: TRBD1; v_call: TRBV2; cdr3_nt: TGTGCCAGCAGGGAGGACAGGGGAGGCACAGATACGCAGTATTTT; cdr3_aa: CASREDRGGTDTQYF
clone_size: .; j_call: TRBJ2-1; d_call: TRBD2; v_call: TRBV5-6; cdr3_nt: TGTGCCAGCAGTACTAGCGGGAGGAACAATGAGCAGTTCTTC; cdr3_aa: CASSTSGRNNEQFF
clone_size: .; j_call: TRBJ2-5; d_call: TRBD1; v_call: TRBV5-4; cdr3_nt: TGTGCCAGCATAACCCGGACAGGGAATGGGGAGACCCAGTACTTC; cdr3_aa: CASITRTGNGETQYF
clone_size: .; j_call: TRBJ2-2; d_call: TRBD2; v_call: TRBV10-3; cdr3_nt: TGTGCCAGCTTACTAGCGGGAGGCACCGGGGAGCTGTTTTTT; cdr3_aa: CASLLAGGTGELFF
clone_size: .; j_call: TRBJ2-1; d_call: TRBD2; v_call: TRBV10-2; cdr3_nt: TGCGCCAGCAATCGGCTAGCGGAGTACAATGAGCAGTTCTTC; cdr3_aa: CASNRLAEYNEQFF
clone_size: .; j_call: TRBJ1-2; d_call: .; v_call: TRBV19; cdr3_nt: TGTGCCAGTAGAGATTTGATCAGGGGCCGTGATGGCTACACCTTC; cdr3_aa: CASRDLIRGRDGYTF
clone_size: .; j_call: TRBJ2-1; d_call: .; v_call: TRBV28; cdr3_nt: TGTGCCAGCAGGCTAGCGCGTAACAATGAGCAGTTCTTC; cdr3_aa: CASRLARNNEQFF
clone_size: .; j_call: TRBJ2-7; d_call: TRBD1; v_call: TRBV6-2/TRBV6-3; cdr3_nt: TGTGCCAGCAGTTTCGATAGGGGGCCCTACGAGCAGTACTTC; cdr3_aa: CASSFDRGPYEQYF
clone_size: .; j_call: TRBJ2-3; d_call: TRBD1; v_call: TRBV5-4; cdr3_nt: TGTGCCAGCAGCCAGACAGGGTCAGATACGCAGTATTTT; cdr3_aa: CASSQTGSDTQYF
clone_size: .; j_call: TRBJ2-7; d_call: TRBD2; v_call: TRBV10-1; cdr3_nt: TGCGCCAGTTCGTCTACAGGCGGGACTAGCGGAACCTACGAGCAGTACTTC; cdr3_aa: CASSSTGGTSGTYEQYF
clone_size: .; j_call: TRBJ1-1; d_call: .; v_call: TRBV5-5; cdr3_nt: TGTGCCAGCAGCTTGTATTCAGGGGTCGGAGGCGAAGCTTTCTTT; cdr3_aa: CASSLYSGVGGEAFF
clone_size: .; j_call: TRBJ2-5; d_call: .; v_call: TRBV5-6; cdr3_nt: TGTGCCAGCAGCCCCTTCCGACTAGTTCAAGAGACCCAGTACTTC; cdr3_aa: CASSPFRLVQETQYF
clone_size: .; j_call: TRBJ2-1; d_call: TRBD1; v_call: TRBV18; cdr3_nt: TGTGCCAGCTCACCCTTGGGACAGGGAGTTCACAATGAGCAGTTCTTC; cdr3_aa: CASSPLGQGVHNEQFF
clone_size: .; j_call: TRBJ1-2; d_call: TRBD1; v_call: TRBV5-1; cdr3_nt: TGCGCCAGCAGCCCGACAGGGGACTATGGCTACACCTTC; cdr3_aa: CASSPTGDYGYTF
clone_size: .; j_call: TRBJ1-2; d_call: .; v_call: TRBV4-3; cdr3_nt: TGCGCCAGCAGCTCCTATACGTCTCAGGTCTATGGCTACACCTTC; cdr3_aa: CASSSYTSQVYGYTF
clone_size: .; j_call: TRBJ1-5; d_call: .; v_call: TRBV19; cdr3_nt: TGTGCCAGTGAAACCCACAGGGTGAGCAATCAGCCCCAGCATTTT; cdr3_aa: CASETHRVSNQPQHF
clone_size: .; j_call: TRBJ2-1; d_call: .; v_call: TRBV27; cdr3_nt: TGTGCCAGCAGCCACTTAACCGAGCAGTTCTTC; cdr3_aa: CASSHLTEQFF
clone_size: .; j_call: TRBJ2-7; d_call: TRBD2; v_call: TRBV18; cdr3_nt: TGTGCCAGCTCACCAGAGGTCAGGACCTCGGGACTAGCGGGAGGGAACTCCTACGAGCAGTACTTC; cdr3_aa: CASSPEVRTSGLAGGNSYEQYF
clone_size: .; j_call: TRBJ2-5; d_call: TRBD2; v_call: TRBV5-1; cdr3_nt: TGCGCCAGCAGCTTGAGTCGCGGGAGGGTTCAAGAGACCCAGTACTTC; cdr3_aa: CASSLSRGRVQETQYF
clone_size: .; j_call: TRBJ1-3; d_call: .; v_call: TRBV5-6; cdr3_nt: TGTGCCAGCAGCTTCCATGCCGGCTCTGGAAACACCATATATTTT; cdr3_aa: CASSFHAGSGNTIYF
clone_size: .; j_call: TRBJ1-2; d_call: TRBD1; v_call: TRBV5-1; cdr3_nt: TGCGCCAGCAGCAGGACAGGAATTAACTATGGCTACACCTTC; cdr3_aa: CASSRTGINYGYTF
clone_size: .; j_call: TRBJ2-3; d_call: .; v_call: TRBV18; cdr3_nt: TGTGCCAGCTCACCACTAGCGGCTAGCACAGATACGCAGTATTTT; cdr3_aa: CASSPLAASTDTQYF
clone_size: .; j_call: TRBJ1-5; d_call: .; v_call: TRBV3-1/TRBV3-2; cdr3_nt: TGTGCCAGCAGCCACCCGGGGGGGCCCCAGCATTTT; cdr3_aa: CASSHPGGPQHF
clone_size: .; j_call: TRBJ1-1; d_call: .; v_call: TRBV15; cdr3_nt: TGTGCCACCAGTCTCGGGAAGAGGGTTGAAGCTTTCTTT; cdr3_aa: CATSLGKRVEAFF
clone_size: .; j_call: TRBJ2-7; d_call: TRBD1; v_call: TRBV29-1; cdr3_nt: TGCAGCGTTGCTCTGGGACAGGGGGCCTACGAGCAGTACTTC; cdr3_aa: CSVALGQGAYEQYF
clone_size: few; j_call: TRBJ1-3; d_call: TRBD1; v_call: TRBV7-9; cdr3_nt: TGTGCCAGCAGCGGCGCCGGGACAGGGGCCCGTCCTGGAAACACCATATATTTT; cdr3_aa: CASSGAGTGARPGNTIYF
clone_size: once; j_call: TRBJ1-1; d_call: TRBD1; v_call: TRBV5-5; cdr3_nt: TGTGCCAGCAGCTTCGGGACAGGGGGGAACACTGAAGCTTTCTTT; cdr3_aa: CASSFGTGGNTEAFF
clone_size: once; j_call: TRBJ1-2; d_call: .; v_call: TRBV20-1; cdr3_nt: TGCAGTGCTGGGGGCTCCTCGAGCTACACCTTC; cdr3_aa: CSAGGSSSYTF
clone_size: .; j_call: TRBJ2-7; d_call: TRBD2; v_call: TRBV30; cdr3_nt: TGTGCCTGGAGTGTGGTTAGCGGGGGTTACTACGAGCAGTACTTC; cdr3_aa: CAWSVVSGGYYEQYF
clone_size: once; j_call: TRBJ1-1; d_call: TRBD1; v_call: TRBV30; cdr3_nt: TGTGCCTGGACGCCCGGGACAGGGGTCGCTGAAGCTTTCTTT; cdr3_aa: CAWTPGTGVAEAFF
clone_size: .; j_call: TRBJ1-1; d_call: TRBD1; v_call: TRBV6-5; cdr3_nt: TGTGCCAGCAGTTGGACAGGGGGCGCGGCTGGAGCTTTCTTT; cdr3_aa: CASSWTGGAAGAFF
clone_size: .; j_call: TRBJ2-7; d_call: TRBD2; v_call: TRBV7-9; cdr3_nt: TGTGCCAGCAGCTTAGTGGGAGGGGCCTACGAGCAGTACTTC; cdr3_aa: CASSLVGGAYEQYF
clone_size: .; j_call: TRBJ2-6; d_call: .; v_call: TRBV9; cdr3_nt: TGTGCCAGCAGCGTGGCAGGTGTCAACGTCCTGACTTTC; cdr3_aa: CASSVAGVNVLTF
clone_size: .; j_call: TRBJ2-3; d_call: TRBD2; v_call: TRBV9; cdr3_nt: TGTGCCAGCAGCAGAAGAGGTGGGACTAGCGGGAACACAGATACGCAGTATTTT; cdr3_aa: CASSRRGGTSGNTDTQYF
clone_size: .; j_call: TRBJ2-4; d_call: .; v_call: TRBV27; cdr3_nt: TGTGCCAGCAGTTTATCGCCCTCGGTGACCAAAAACATTCAGTACTTC; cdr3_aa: CASSLSPSVTKNIQYF
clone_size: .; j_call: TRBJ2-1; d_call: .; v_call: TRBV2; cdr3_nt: TGTGCCAGCAGGGTGGGGCGGACGCAATACAATGAGCAGTTCTTC; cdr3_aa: CASRVGRTQYNEQFF
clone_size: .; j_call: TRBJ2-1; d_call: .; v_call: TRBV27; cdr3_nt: TGTGCCAGCAGTTCCGACCTAGGGGTGTCCTACAATGAGCAGTTCTTC; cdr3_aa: CASSSDLGVSYNEQFF
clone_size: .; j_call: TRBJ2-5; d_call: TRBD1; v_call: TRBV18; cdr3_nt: TGTGCCAGCTCACCACTTTGGACAGGGGGCAAAAAGGAGACCCAGTACTTC; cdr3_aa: CASSPLWTGGKKETQYF
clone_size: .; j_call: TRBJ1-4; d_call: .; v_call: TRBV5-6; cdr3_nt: TGTGCCAGCAGCTTAAATAGGGGGGGAAAACTGTTTTTT; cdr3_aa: CASSLNRGGKLFF
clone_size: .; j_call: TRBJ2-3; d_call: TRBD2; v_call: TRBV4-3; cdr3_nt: TGCGCCAGCAGCCAAGGTGCAGCGGGAGGGCCTGGAGATACGCAGTATTTT; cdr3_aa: CASSQGAAGGPGDTQYF
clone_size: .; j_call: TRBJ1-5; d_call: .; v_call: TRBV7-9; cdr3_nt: TGTGCCAGCAGCTTAGGGTCTGGGGAGACTCAGCCCCAGCATTTT; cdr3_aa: CASSLGSGETQPQHF
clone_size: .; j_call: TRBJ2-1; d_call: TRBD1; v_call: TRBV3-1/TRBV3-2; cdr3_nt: TGTGCCAGCAGCCAAGATCTCGGGACAGCGTACAATGAGCAGTTCTTC; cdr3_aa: CASSQDLGTAYNEQFF
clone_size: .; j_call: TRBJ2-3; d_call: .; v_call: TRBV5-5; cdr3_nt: TGTGCCAGCAGCGGAACAGGGTTTAGCACAGATACGCAGTATTTT; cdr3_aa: CASSGTGFSTDTQYF
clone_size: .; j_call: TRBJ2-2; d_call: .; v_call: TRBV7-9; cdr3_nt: TGTGCCAGCAGCTTGAGCAGGGGAAACACCGGGGAGCTGTTTTTT; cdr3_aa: CASSLSRGNTGELFF